This T cell receptor (beta chain) came from a study of cytomegalovirus exposure and HLA in healthy donors. Across the study: Unique TCR beta sequences numbering some 110 million came from about 179 million T cells in an earlier analysis. Study-level points and caveats: Later analysis demonstrated an association between a missense DCLRE1C variant and TCR beta V- and J-gene trimming. There were some V segments, including TRBV6-2 and TRBV6-3, excluded as indistinguishable.

With respect to this clone: Antigen unknown.

The study ran its PCR with 60 Vbeta and 13 Jbeta primers. Here immunoSEQ multiplex PCR was the method, and the copy in TCRdb shows in-frame clones only, minus some. This table has approximately 150,000 clones, almost 80% appearing once. Trimming cost V 2 bases and J 6 bases, with 19 bases left between them. Germline CDR1 MNHEY, CDR2 SMNVEV (reference sequence). This CDR3 is 16 amino acids long. The rearrangement joins TRBV27 to TRBJ1-2, with D possibly matching TRBD1 (5 bases). The TCR sequence derives from a young man in good health and CMV-seropositive. Sequencing was done on a sample of PBMCs. The CDR3 is CASSLEGAPALDGYTF. Here the CDR3 DNA reads TGTGCCAGCAGTTTAGAAGGGGCGCCTGCCCTGGATGGCTACACCTTC.